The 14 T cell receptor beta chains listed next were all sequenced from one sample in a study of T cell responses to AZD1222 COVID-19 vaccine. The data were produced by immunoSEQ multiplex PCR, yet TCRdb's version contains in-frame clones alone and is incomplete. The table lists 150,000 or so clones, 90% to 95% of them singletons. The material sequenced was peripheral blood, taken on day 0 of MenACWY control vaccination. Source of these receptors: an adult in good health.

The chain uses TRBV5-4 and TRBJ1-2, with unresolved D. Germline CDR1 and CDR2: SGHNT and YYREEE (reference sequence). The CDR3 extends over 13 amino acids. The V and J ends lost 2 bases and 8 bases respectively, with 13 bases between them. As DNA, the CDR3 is TGTGCCAGCAGCTTCGAAGGGTTGAGAGGCTACACCTTC. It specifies CASSFEGLRGYTF.

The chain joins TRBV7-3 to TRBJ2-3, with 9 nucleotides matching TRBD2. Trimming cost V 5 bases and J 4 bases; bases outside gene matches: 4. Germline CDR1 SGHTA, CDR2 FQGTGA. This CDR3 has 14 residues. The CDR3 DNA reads TGTGCCAGCAGCCCCGCTAGCGGGGCAGATACGCAGTATTTT. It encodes CASSPASGADTQYF.

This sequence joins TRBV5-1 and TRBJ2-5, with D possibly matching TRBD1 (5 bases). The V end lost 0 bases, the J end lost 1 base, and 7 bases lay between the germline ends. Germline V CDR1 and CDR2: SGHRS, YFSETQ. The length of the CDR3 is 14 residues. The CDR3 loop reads CASSLGGLQETQYF. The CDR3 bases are TGCGCCAGCAGCTTGGGGGGCCTCCAAGAGACCCAGTACTTC.

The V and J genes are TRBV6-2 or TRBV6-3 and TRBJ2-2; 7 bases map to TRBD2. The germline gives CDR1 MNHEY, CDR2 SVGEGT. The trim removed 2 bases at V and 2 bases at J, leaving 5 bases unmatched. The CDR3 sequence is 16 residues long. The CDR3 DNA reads TGTGCCAGCAGTTACCGGGGGAGGGTCAACACCGGGGAGCTGTTTTTT. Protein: CASSYRGRVNTGELFF.

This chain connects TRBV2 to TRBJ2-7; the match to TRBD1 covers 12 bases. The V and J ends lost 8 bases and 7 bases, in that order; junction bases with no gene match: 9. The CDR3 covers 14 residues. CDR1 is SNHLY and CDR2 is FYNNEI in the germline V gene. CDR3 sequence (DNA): TGTGCCAGCCTCCCGGGACAGGGGGCTTGGGAGCAGTACTTC. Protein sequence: CASLPGQGAWEQYF.

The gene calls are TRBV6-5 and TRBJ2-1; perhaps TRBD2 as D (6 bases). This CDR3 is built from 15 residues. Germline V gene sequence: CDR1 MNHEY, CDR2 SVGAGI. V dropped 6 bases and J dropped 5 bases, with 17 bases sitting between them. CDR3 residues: CASRGQKGRNNEQFF. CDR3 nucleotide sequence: TGTGCCAGCAGAGGACAAAAAGGGAGGAACAATGAGCAGTTCTTC.

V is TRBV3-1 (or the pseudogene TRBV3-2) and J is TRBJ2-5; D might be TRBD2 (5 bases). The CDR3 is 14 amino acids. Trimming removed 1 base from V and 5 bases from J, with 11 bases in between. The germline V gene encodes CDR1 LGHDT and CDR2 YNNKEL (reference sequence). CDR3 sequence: CASSQGTLGETQYF. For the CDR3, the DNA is TGTGCCAGCAGCCAAGGGACTTTGGGGGAGACCCAGTACTTC.

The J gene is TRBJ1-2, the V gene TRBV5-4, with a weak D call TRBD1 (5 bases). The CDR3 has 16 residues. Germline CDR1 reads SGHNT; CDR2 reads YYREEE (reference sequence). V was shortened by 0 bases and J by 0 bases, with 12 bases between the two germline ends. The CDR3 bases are TGTGCCAGCAGCTTGGAAGTGGGGCGAGCTAACTATGGCTACACCTTC. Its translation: CASSLEVGRANYGYTF.

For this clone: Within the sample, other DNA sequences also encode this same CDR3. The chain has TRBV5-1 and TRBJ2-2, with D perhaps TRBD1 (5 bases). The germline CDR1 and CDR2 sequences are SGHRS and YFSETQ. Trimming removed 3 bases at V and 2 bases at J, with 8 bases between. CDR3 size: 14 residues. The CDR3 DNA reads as TGCGCCAGCAGCTCCCAGGGTAACACCGGGGAGCTGTTTTTT. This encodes CASSSQGNTGELFF.

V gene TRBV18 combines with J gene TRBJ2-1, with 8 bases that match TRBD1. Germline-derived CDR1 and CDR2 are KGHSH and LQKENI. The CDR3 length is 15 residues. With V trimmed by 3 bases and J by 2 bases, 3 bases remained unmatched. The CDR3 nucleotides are TGTGCCAGCTCACCGCAGGGGGCAACCTACAATGAGCAGTTCTTC. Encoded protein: CASSPQGATYNEQFF.

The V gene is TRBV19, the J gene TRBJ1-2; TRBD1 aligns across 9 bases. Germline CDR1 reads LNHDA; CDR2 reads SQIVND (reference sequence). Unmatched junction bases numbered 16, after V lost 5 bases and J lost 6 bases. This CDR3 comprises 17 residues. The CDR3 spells CASSAGFRDREDHGYTF. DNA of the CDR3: TGTGCCAGTAGTGCCGGATTTCGGGACAGGGAAGATCATGGCTACACCTTC. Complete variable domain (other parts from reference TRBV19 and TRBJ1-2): DGGITQSPKYLFRKEGQNVTLSCEQNLNHDAMYWYRQDPGQGLRLIYYSQIVNDFQKGDIAEGYSVSREKKESFPLTVTSAQKNPTAFYLCASSAGFRDREDHGYTFGSGTRLTVV.

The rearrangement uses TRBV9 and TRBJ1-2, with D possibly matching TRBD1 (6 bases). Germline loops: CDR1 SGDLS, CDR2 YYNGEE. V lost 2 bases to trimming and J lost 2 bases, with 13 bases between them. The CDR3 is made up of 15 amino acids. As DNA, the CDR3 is TGTGCCAGCAGCGTCAAATTAACAGGGAACTATGGCTACACCTTC. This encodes CASSVKLTGNYGYTF.

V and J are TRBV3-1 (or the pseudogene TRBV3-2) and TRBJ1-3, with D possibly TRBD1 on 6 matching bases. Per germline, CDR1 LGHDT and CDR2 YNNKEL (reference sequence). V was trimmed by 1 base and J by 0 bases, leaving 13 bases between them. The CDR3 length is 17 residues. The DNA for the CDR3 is TGTGCCAGCAGCCAAGTCTGGGGGGCAAGCTCTGGAAACACCATATATTTT. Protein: CASSQVWGASSGNTIYF.

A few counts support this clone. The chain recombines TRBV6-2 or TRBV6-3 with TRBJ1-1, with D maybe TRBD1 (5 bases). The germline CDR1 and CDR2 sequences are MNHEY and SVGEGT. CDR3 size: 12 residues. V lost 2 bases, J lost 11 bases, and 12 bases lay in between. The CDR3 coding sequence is TGTGCCAGCAGTTACCCAGGGACGGATGCTTTCTTT. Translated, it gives CASSYPGTDAFF.